The rows below give T cell receptor beta chains drawn from one sample of a study of blood T cell repertoires in COVID-19. The assay was immunoSEQ multiplex PCR, and TCRdb's table has in-frame clones only and misses some. The sample has 350,000 to 550,000 clones; approximately 90% are singletons. Specimen: peripheral blood. All receptors derive from a woman in her thirties with acute or convalescent COVID-19. The CDR3 runs from the conserved cysteine through the conserved F or W. The D gene is left open where the match is weak. Clone size appears in some rows only: once, few, many, or a class for an expanded clone.

TRBJ1-3,TRBD1,TRBV9,.,TGTGCCAGCAGCGCATGGACAGGAACTACTAGAAACTCTGGAAACACCATATATTTT,CASSAWTGTTRNSGNTIYF
TRBJ1-3,.,TRBV5-6,.,TGTGCCAGCAGCGGGGAACAGGACAGTGCTTACTCTGGAAACACCATATATTTT,CASSGEQDSAYSGNTIYF
TRBJ1-6,TRBD1,TRBV18,.,TGTGCCAGCTCACCCGAGGGACAGGGGATGGATTCACCCCTCCACTTT,CASSPEGQGMDSPLHF
TRBJ2-1,.,TRBV24-1,.,TGTGCCACCAGTGATCTTTACGGGGGTTACAATGAGCAGTTCTTC,CATSDLYGGYNEQFF
TRBJ1-3,.,TRBV3-1/TRBV3-2,.,TGTGCCAGCAGCCAACGAGCGGACACCATATATTTT,CASSQRADTIYF
TRBJ1-6,.,TRBV6-6,.,TGTGCCAGCAACCGTGGTAGGAGCTCCTATAATTCACCCCTCCACTTT,CASNRGRSSYNSPLHF
TRBJ1-2,.,TRBV29-1,.,TGCAGCGTTGACGGGCGGGGGCAGGGATATGGCTACACCTTC,CSVDGRGQGYGYTF
TRBJ1-3,.,TRBV19,.,TGTGCCAGTACTCGACAGGAAAGCTCTGGAAACACCATATATTTT,CASTRQESSGNTIYF
TRBJ1-2,.,TRBV5-1,.,TGCGCCAGCAGCTTCCAACCGAACAGAGGGGGATTGTACTATGGCTACACCTTC,CASSFQPNRGGLYYGYTF
TRBJ1-2,TRBD1,TRBV6-5,once,TGTGCCAGCAAACCCATTGGGGACAGCTATGGCTACACCTTC,CASKPIGDSYGYTF
TRBJ1-2,.,TRBV27,few,TGTGCCAGCAGTTTATCGCTGAGGTCCGACTATGGCTACACCTTC,CASSLSLRSDYGYTF
TRBJ2-5,.,TRBV7-2,.,TGTGCCAGCAGCTTAAGTGCCGAGGACTTGGAGACCCAGTACTTC,CASSLSAEDLETQYF
TRBJ1-2,TRBD1,TRBV18,.,TGTGCCAGCTCACTGGGACAGGGCGTCAATTCTCTCACATATGGCTACACCTTC,CASSLGQGVNSLTYGYTF
TRBJ2-2,.,TRBV5-4,.,TGTGCCAGCAGCTTGGCAGGGGTCGCGAACACCGGGGAGCTGTTTTTT,CASSLAGVANTGELFF
TRBJ2-5,TRBD2,TRBV10-3,.,TGTGCCATCAGTGAGTTCGACCGAGGGGAGGGGACCCAGTACTTC,CAISEFDRGEGTQYF
TRBJ1-3,TRBD1,TRBV5-6,.,TGTGCCAGCAGCGTCGGGACAGGGGGAAGAAACACCATATATTTT,CASSVGTGGRNTIYF
TRBJ1-1,.,TRBV19,few,TGTGCCAGTAATATGCCCCAGGGACAAGAGGGTGAAGCTTTCTTT,CASNMPQGQEGEAFF
TRBJ1-1,.,TRBV7-9,.,TGTGCCAGCAGCTTTTTTTCTTCGACTGAAGCTTTCTTT,CASSFFSSTEAFF
TRBJ1-2,.,TRBV7-3,many,TGTGCCAGCAGATTCCTCAAGGGGGACTATGGCTACACCTTC,CASRFLKGDYGYTF
TRBJ2-3,TRBD2,TRBV24-1,.,TGTGCCACCAGTGGCGGGGGGGCCACAGATACGCAGTATTTT,CATSGGGATDTQYF
TRBJ2-6,TRBD1,TRBV6-1,.,TGTGCCAGCAGTGAACCGGGACAGCCGTCGTCTGGGGCCAACGTCCTGACTTTC,CASSEPGQPSSGANVLTF
TRBJ2-5,TRBD2,TRBV5-4,once,TGTGCCAGCAGCTTGCTAGCGGGGGGACTGAGAGGAGAGACCCAGTACTTC,CASSLLAGGLRGETQYF
TRBJ1-5,TRBD1,TRBV4-2,.,TGTGCCAGCAGCCAATCGTCCCGGGACAGGGACAGCAGCCATTTT,CASSQSSRDRDSSHF
TRBJ1-1,.,TRBV5-5,.,TGTGCCAGCGCCCCGGGGTTCACTGAAGCTTTCTTT,CASAPGFTEAFF
TRBJ1-5,TRBD1,TRBV6-5,.,TGTGCCAGCAGAAAAGGGGGCGCGGATCAGCCCCAGCATTTT,CASRKGGADQPQHF
TRBJ2-1,TRBD1,TRBV28,.,TGTGCCAGCAGTTTAGGGGGACAGCGCGAGCAGTTCTTC,CASSLGGQREQFF
TRBJ2-5,.,TRBV19,.,TGTGCCAGTAGTATAGATGGCGGGGACCAAGAGACCCAGTACTTC,CASSIDGGDQETQYF
TRBJ2-1,.,TRBV28,.,TGTGCCAGCAGTTTATGGGGGGGGCGGCTCAATGAGCAGTTCTTC,CASSLWGGRLNEQFF
TRBJ2-3,.,TRBV15,.,TGTGCCACCAGGTGGGGGGGCACAGATACGCAGTATTTT,CATRWGGTDTQYF
TRBJ2-2,TRBD2,TRBV28,.,TGTGCCAGCAGGACTCCGGGACTAGCGGAATCGAACACCGGGGAGCTGTTTTTT,CASRTPGLAESNTGELFF
TRBJ1-4,TRBD1,TRBV18,once,TGTGCCAGCTCACCCGGACAGGGACATGAAAAACTGTTTTTT,CASSPGQGHEKLFF
TRBJ2-5,.,TRBV9,.,TGTGCCAGCAGCGTAGGGTTTGGGGGCGGCGAGACCCAGTACTTC,CASSVGFGGGETQYF
TRBJ2-1,TRBD1,TRBV7-3,.,TGTGCCAGCAGTCTAATCGGGACAGATGAGCAGTTCTTC,CASSLIGTDEQFF
TRBJ1-2,.,TRBV4-1,.,TGCGCCAGCAGCCAAGTAGGAGGCGGGGGTTACTATGGCTACACCTTC,CASSQVGGGGYYGYTF
TRBJ1-1,.,TRBV5-8,.,TGTGCCAGCAGCTGGGCCGTTAACACTGAAGCTTTCTTT,CASSWAVNTEAFF
TRBJ2-5,TRBD1,TRBV6-5,.,TGTGCCAGCAGACCCGACAGGGTAGGGCAGACCCAGTACTTC,CASRPDRVGQTQYF
TRBJ2-2,TRBD1,TRBV2,.,TGTGCCAGCGGGACAGACCGAACCGGGGAGCTGTTTTTT,CASGTDRTGELFF
TRBJ2-3,.,TRBV7-3,.,TGTGCCAGCAGCTTATTAGGTCAGGAGGCAGATACGCAGTATTTT,CASSLLGQEADTQYF
TRBJ1-1,TRBD1,TRBV2,.,TGTGCCAGCAACAGGGGAAGGCCTGAAGCTTTCTTT,CASNRGRPEAFF
TRBJ2-7,.,TRBV6-5,once,TGTGCCAGCAGTCAGGGAACGTACGAGCAGTACTTC,CASSQGTYEQYF
TRBJ2-5,TRBD2,TRBV27,.,TGTGCCAGCACGTCGACGAGCGGGGAGTGGGGCCAAGAGACCCAGTACTTC,CASTSTSGEWGQETQYF
TRBJ1-4,TRBD1,TRBV3-1/TRBV3-2,.,TGTGCCAGCAGCCAAGAACCGGGACAGGGTAACAAAAAACTGTTTTTT,CASSQEPGQGNKKLFF
TRBJ2-7,TRBD1,TRBV3-1/TRBV3-2,.,TGTGCCAGCAGCCAAGGGGACAGGGAGTACTTC,CASSQGDREYF
TRBJ1-5,.,TRBV5-4,.,TGTGCCAGCAGCTCATCAGGGGCTCAGCCCCAGCATTTT,CASSSSGAQPQHF
TRBJ2-1,TRBD1,TRBV7-3,.,TGTGCCAGCAGCTGGGGACAGGGGGATGCGAATGAGCAGTTCTTC,CASSWGQGDANEQFF
TRBJ2-7,TRBD1,TRBV6-7,.,TGTGCCAGCAGCCAGGACAGGGGAAACGAGCAGTACTTC,CASSQDRGNEQYF
TRBJ1-2,.,TRBV28,.,TGTGCCAGCAGTTTGGGTTCGGGGGGTATAGACTATGGCTACACCTTC,CASSLGSGGIDYGYTF
TRBJ2-6,.,TRBV13,.,TGTGCCAGCAGCAACAGGGTGGCTGGGGCCAACGTCCTGACTTTC,CASSNRVAGANVLTF
TRBJ2-1,TRBD2,TRBV11-2,.,TGTGCCAGCAGCAACCTAGCGGGGGACATCAATGAGCAGTTCTTC,CASSNLAGDINEQFF
TRBJ2-7,TRBD1,TRBV29-1,.,TGCAGCGTTCCCGGGACAGGGGAACAGTACTTC,CSVPGTGEQYF
TRBJ2-7,.,TRBV5-5,.,TGTGCCAGCAGCTTGGTGAACACCCACTACGAGCAGTACTTC,CASSLVNTHYEQYF
TRBJ2-5,TRBD2,TRBV9,.,TGTGCCAGCAGCCACACTAGCGGGGGGGTACTCAGAGAGACCCAGTACTTC,CASSHTSGGVLRETQYF
TRBJ2-3,.,TRBV4-2,.,TGTGCCAGCAGCCAAGAAACCGGGGCTAGCGTCGAAGATACGCAGTATTTT,CASSQETGASVEDTQYF
TRBJ2-7,.,TRBV11-2,few,TGTGCCAGCAGCAAATCTACGGACCGAGGGCCCCTCTACGAGCAGTACTTC,CASSKSTDRGPLYEQYF
TRBJ2-2,.,TRBV6-1,.,TGTGCCAGCAGTGAAGATATAGCCAACACCGGGGAGCTGTTTTTT,CASSEDIANTGELFF